This passage covers 26 T cell receptor beta chains from one sample sequenced in a study of blood T cell repertoires in COVID-19. The data were produced by immunoSEQ multiplex PCR, yet TCRdb's version contains in-frame clones alone and is incomplete. Among around 150,000 clones listed, around 85% were seen once. Sequencing input: peripheral blood. These receptors originate from a human donor with acute or convalescent COVID-19. The donor label of this sample is uncertain.

This chain links TRBV4-1 with TRBJ2-7; TRBD1 aligns across 8 bases. CDR1 and CDR2 (germline): MGHRA, YSYEKL. CDR3 length: 19 residues. The ends lost 0 bases at V and 1 base at J; junction bases unmatched: 14. The CDR3 DNA reads TGCGCCAGCAGCCAAGATCATAAGACAGGGGCCTCTCATTCCTACGAGCAGTACTTC. This translates into CASSQDHKTGASHSYEQYF.

V gene TRBV6-4 combines with J gene TRBJ1-2; possible D gene TRBD1, 6 bases. Trimming took 2 bases from V and 1 from J, leaving 14 bases between them. The germline CDR1 and CDR2 sequences are MRHNA and SNTAGT. The CDR3 loop spans 16 amino acids. The CDR3 coding sequence is TGTGCCAGCAGTGACGGGGATCGCAGGGGTAACTATGGCTACACCTTC. It encodes CASSDGDRRGNYGYTF.

The CDR3 bases are TGTGCCAGCAGCCAACCCGACAGGGGCAGCAACCAAGAGACCCAGTACTTC. Amino acids: CASSQPDRGSNQETQYF. V usage is TRBV4-2 and J usage is TRBJ2-5, with 8 bases that match TRBD1. Germline V CDR1 and CDR2: LGHNA, YNFKEQ. V was pared by 2 bases and J by 0 bases, with 8 bases of the junction left unmatched. The CDR3 loop spans 17 amino acids.

The chain links TRBV19 to TRBJ2-5; 9 positions agree with TRBD1. V shed 5 bases and J 2 bases; nucleotides not matched to a gene: 3. The CDR3 runs 14 residues. Germline assignment: CDR1 LNHDA and CDR2 SQIVND (reference sequence). The chain's CDR3 is CASSVDRGQETQYF. In nucleotides, the CDR3 is TGTGCCAGTAGTGTGGACAGGGGTCAAGAGACCCAGTACTTC.

This sequence joins TRBV6-5 and TRBJ1-1; 7 nucleotides match TRBD1. Looked up from germline, CDR1 is MNHEY and CDR2 is SVGAGI. V trimming: 8 bases; J trimming: 0 bases; junction bases outside the gene matches: 3. The CDR3 is 13 amino acids. This chain's CDR3 is CASHRGMNTEAFF. The CDR3 nucleotides read TGTGCCAGCCACAGGGGTATGAACACTGAAGCTTTCTTT.

The V and J genes are TRBV6-6 and TRBJ1-1; D is ambiguous. Trimming removed 5 bases at V and 8 bases at J, with 15 bases between. Germline V gives CDR1 MNHNY, CDR2 SVGAGI (reference sequence). CDR3 length: 13 amino acids. CDR3 nucleotides: TGTGCCAGCAGTACGGAGATAGTTGTGGAAGCTTTCTTT. Protein product: CASSTEIVVEAFF.

This chain joins TRBV18 and TRBJ1-5, with D unresolved. V lost 2 bases and J lost 0, with 11 bases in between. The CDR3 totals 16 residues. CDR1 KGHSH and CDR2 LQKENI come from the germline V gene. CDR3 DNA: TGTGCCAGCTCACCAGGCGGGGTTAATAGCAATCAGCCCCAGCATTTT. Encoded protein: CASSPGGVNSNQPQHF.

The chain carries TRBV5-6 and TRBJ1-3, with D uncertain. V was trimmed by 2 bases and J by 3 bases, leaving 3 bases between them. This CDR3 region has 12 residues. In germline, CDR1 is SGHDT, CDR2 YYEEEE. CDR3: CASSFLGNTIYF. CDR3 in DNA: TGTGCCAGCAGCTTTCTTGGAAACACCATATATTTT.

The V gene is TRBV28, the J gene TRBJ1-5, with D unresolved. The CDR3 extends over 18 amino acids. Looked up from germline, CDR1 is MDHEN and CDR2 is SYDVKM. Between the trimmed V and J ends, which lost 2 bases and 6 bases, there was a span of 23 bases. CDR3 residues: CASSLGRGLWGDTQPQHF. The CDR3 bases are TGTGCCAGCAGTTTAGGCCGCGGACTTTGGGGAGATACTCAGCCCCAGCATTTT.

The rearrangement uses TRBV15 and TRBJ1-5; D uncertain. V was pared by 4 bases and J by 5 bases, with 9 bases between. CDR1 and CDR2 (germline): LNHNV, YYDKDF (reference sequence). CDR3 size: 13 residues. The CDR3 DNA reads TGTGCCACCAGCAACAGTTACTATCAGCCCCAGCATTTT. It specifies CATSNSYYQPQHF.

This clone was picked up one time. The CDR3 nucleotides read TGCAGCGTTGAAGCGAGGACAGCGGGAACTGAAGCTTTCTTT. Its protein product is CSVEARTAGTEAFF. The V and J genes are TRBV29-1 and TRBJ1-1, with a tentative D call TRBD1 (6 bases). Germline CDR1 reads SQVTM; CDR2 reads ANQGSEA. Between the trimmed V and J ends, which lost 1 base and 5 bases, there was a span of 14 bases. This CDR3 contains 14 residues.

The V and J genes are TRBV2 and TRBJ2-3; 8 nucleotides line up with TRBD1. Germline CDR1 and CDR2: SNHLY and FYNNEI. The CDR3 sequence is 15 residues long. V was clipped by 6 bases and J by 3 bases; unmatched bases: 8. CDR3 amino acids: CASSVDRGWTDTQYF. The CDR3 region has the DNA TGTGCCAGCAGCGTTGACAGGGGTTGGACAGATACGCAGTATTTT.

This clone was detected only once. V gene TRBV7-7 combines with J gene TRBJ2-1, with 7 bases matching TRBD1. CDR1 and CDR2 (germline): SSHAT, FNYEAQ (reference sequence). J gave up 9 bases and V 2 bases, and 7 bases lay outside the gene matches. This CDR3 is built from 14 residues. CDR3 nucleotide sequence: TGTGCCAGCAGCTTAACAGGGGAGAAGGGTGAGCAGTTCTTC. Translation gives CASSLTGEKGEQFF.

CDR3 in amino acids: CASISSAGSGNGYTF. Here the CDR3 DNA reads TGTGCCAGTATCTCCTCAGCGGGTTCCGGGAATGGCTACACCTTC. The rearrangement links TRBV19 to TRBJ1-2; D unclear. This CDR3 region has 15 residues. CDR1 LNHDA and CDR2 SQIVND come from the germline V gene (reference sequence). Trimming took 7 bases from V and 6 from J, leaving 21 bases between them.

This chain uses TRBV30 with TRBJ1-6; D uncertain. Germline CDR1 GTSNPN, CDR2 SVGIG (reference sequence). CDR3 length: 16 amino acids. The ends were cut back, 0 bases at V and 3 bases at J, with 12 bases in the middle. CDR3 residues: CAWSVEEQHYNSPLHF. Written as DNA, the CDR3 is TGTGCCTGGAGTGTGGAAGAACAGCACTATAATTCACCCCTCCACTTT.

The genes are TRBV29-1 and TRBJ1-2, with 9 bases that match TRBD1. Germline V lookup: CDR1 SQVTM, CDR2 ANQGSEA. V lost 1 base and J lost 0; bases outside the gene matches: 0. The length of the CDR3 is 14 residues. CDR3 amino acids: CSVEGQGANYGYTF. CDR3 sequence (DNA): TGCAGCGTTGAAGGACAGGGGGCTAACTATGGCTACACCTTC. Supplemented by reference TRBV29-1 and TRBJ1-2, the full variable domain reads SAVISQKPSRDICQRGTSLTIQCQVDSQVTMMFWYRQQPGQSLTLIATANQGSEATYESGFVIDKFPISRPNLTFSTLTVSNMSPEDSSIYLCSVEGQGANYGYTFGSGTRLTVV.

The gene calls are TRBV5-4 and TRBJ1-3, with D tentatively TRBD1 (5 bases). Trimming left V 2 bases short and J 2 bases short, with 11 bases between. Germline loops: CDR1 SGHNT, CDR2 YYREEE (reference sequence). This CDR3 contains 15 residues. The CDR3, as DNA: TGTGCCAGCAGCTTACAGGCTTCGACTGGAAACACCATATATTTT. This gives the protein CASSLQASTGNTIYF.

This clone was detected only once. The V gene is TRBV9, the J gene TRBJ2-5, with a possible D match to TRBD2 (7 bases). This CDR3 region has 15 residues. CDR1 and CDR2 (germline): SGDLS, YYNGEE. V was clipped by 4 bases and J by 4 bases, with 17 bases between them. As DNA, the CDR3 is TGTGCCAGCAGCTCGAGGGAGGGGGGTGGAGAGACCCAGTACTTC. This gives the protein CASSSREGGGETQYF.

This chain joins TRBV9 and TRBJ1-6, with unresolved D. Germline V CDR1 and CDR2: SGDLS, YYNGEE. This CDR3 is 13 amino acids long. Trimming pared 2 bases from V and 10 bases from J, leaving 10 bases between. DNA for the CDR3: TGTGCCAGCAGCGTCGACGGAGAATCACCCCTCCACTTT. Its protein product is CASSVDGESPLHF.

The CDR3, as DNA: TGTGCCAGCTCACAATTCACCATTGACAGGGAATCGAATGCTTTCTTT. Translated: CASSQFTIDRESNAFF. The chain has TRBV18 and TRBJ1-1; 7 positions agree with TRBD1. The CDR3 sequence is 16 residues long. With V trimmed by 4 bases and J by 11 bases, 19 bases remained unmatched. Per the germline V gene, CDR1 is KGHSH and CDR2 is LQKENI.

This clone was found a few times. The chain recombines TRBV3-1 (or the pseudogene TRBV3-2) with TRBJ1-5; D gene unclear. Germline V CDR1 and CDR2: LGHDT, YNNKEL (reference sequence). The CDR3 consists of 12 residues. Trimming cost V 3 bases and J 16 bases, with 16 bases left between them. The CDR3 DNA reads TGTGCCAGCAGCCATTATACGAGCCTGATACATTTT. It yields the protein CASSHYTSLIHF.

The chain is built from TRBV9 and TRBJ1-2, with TRBD1 matching 10 bases. CDR1 is SGDLS and CDR2 is YYNGEE in the germline V gene. The V and J ends lost 4 bases and 5 bases, in that order; junction bases with no gene match: 8. CDR3 length: 15 residues. The CDR3 DNA sequence: TGTGCCAGCAGCCCTCAAGCGGGACAGGGGTATGGCTACACCTTC. Amino acid sequence: CASSPQAGQGYGYTF.

This sequence joins TRBV4-1 and TRBJ2-7; D may be TRBD2 (5 bases). Deletions cut 1 base from V and 2 bases from J, with 12 bases between. CDR1 MGHRA and CDR2 YSYEKL come from the germline V gene. The CDR3 extends over 15 amino acids. CDR3 coding DNA: TGCGCCAGCAGCCAAGTAGGTCTGACTACCTACGAGCAGTACTTC. Translating it yields CASSQVGLTTYEQYF.

This clone appeared a single time. The rearrangement joins TRBV3-1 (or the pseudogene TRBV3-2) to TRBJ1-6; D is undetermined. Germline loops: CDR1 LGHDT, CDR2 YNNKEL (reference sequence). The V end was cut by 0 bases, the J end by 0 bases, with 6 bases between. The CDR3 covers 16 residues. DNA of the CDR3: TGTGCCAGCAGCCAAGACGGTCTCTCCTATAATTCACCCCTCCACTTT. Protein sequence: CASSQDGLSYNSPLHF.

In its sample, this clone was seen a few times. The J gene is TRBJ1-1, the V gene TRBV9; tentative D call: TRBD1 (5 bases). Germline CDR1 reads SGDLS; CDR2 reads YYNGEE. V gave up 6 bases and J gave up 0 bases, with 15 bases separating them. CDR3 size: 15 residues. CDR3 DNA: TGTGCCAGCACCAAAGGAGGGACCATGAACACTGAAGCTTTCTTT. Protein: CASTKGGTMNTEAFF.

The chain has TRBV2 and TRBJ2-7; 16 bases line up with TRBD2. This CDR3 comprises 13 residues. The trim removed 5 bases at V and 11 bases at J, leaving 3 bases unmatched. Germline CDR1 SNHLY, CDR2 FYNNEI. In nucleotides, the CDR3 is TGTGCCAGCAGTACCGGGACTAGCGGGGGGGAGTACTTC. The encoded protein is CASSTGTSGGEYF.